A selection of T cell receptor beta chains follows, all from one sample in a study of T cell changes during pregnancy in multiple sclerosis. The repertoire was sequenced with immunoSEQ multiplex PCR; TCRdb's copy has only in-frame clones and lacks some. The sample records under 50,000 clones, roughly 90% being singletons. This specimen was CD8+ T cells from peripheral blood mononuclear cells, taken in the second trimester of pregnancy. Receptors originate from a female donor with multiple sclerosis, enrolled in a pregnancy study. Each CDR3 is given with its conserved first and last residue. The D gene is left open where the match is weak. A clone size is listed for some rows: how often the clone was seen (once, few, many), or a class if it is expanded.

clone size,V gene,D gene,J gene,CDR3 DNA,CDR3 protein
-,TRBV5-4,-,TRBJ2-4,TGTGCCAGCACCTCGAGAGGTCAGGGTAGAGACATTCAGTACTTC,CASTSRGQGRDIQYF
-,TRBV4-3,-,TRBJ2-7,TGCGCCAGCAGCCAAGTATTACGCGGAGAGCAGTACTTC,CASSQVLRGEQYF
-,TRBV19,TRBD1,TRBJ2-7,TGTGCCAGTAGTATATCGACAGGGGAGAACTACGAGCAGTACTTC,CASSISTGENYEQYF
-,TRBV2,-,TRBJ1-2,TGTGCCATACAGTTAAAACCTATCTATGGCTACACCTTC,CAIQLKPIYGYTF
once,TRBV14,TRBD2,TRBJ2-1,TGTGCCAGCAGGCTAGCGGGTGGGAATGAGCAGTTCTTC,CASRLAGGNEQFF
-,TRBV5-4,-,TRBJ2-3,TGTGCCAGCAGCTTGACTGCCACAGATACGCAGTATTTT,CASSLTATDTQYF
-,TRBV11-2,-,TRBJ2-4,TGTGCCAGCAGCTTAGATACCTGGGGCGGCTTAGCCAAAAACATTCAGTACTTC,CASSLDTWGGLAKNIQYF
-,TRBV27,TRBD2,TRBJ2-1,TGTGCCAGCAGTTTGGAGACTAGCGGGGGGGTCAGTGAGCAGTTCTTC,CASSLETSGGVSEQFF
once,TRBV9,-,TRBJ2-2,TGTGCCAGCAAAGTAGGGGGCACCGGGGAGCTGTTTTTT,CASKVGGTGELFF
-,TRBV6-5,TRBD1,TRBJ1-1,TGTGCCAGCAGTTACTCGGGACAGGTTAGGGGCACTGAAGCTTTCTTT,CASSYSGQVRGTEAFF
-,TRBV6-5,-,TRBJ2-5,TGTGCCAGCAGTTACTTGGGGGGACACCAAGAGACCCAGTACTTC,CASSYLGGHQETQYF
-,TRBV27,-,TRBJ1-1,TGTGCCAGCAGCCGAGGCATGAACACTGAAGCTTTCTTT,CASSRGMNTEAFF
few,TRBV6-5,-,TRBJ1-2,TGTGCCAGCAGTTATGGGCAGAACTATGGCTACACCTTC,CASSYGQNYGYTF
once,TRBV12-5,TRBD1,TRBJ1-2,TGTGCTAGTGGTCCCCCTGACAGGGGTTCCGATGGCTACACCTTC,CASGPPDRGSDGYTF
-,TRBV29-1,TRBD2,TRBJ2-6,TGCAGCGCCTTGGGGGGGTCTTACGGTGGGGCCAACGTCCTGACTTTC,CSALGGSYGGANVLTF
-,TRBV11-2,-,TRBJ1-2,TGTGCCAGCAGCCTCCGGGACACCTCCAACTATGGCTACACCTTC,CASSLRDTSNYGYTF
-,TRBV11-2,TRBD1,TRBJ2-7,TGTGCCAGCAGCCCGGGGACAGCCAACGAGCAGTACTTC,CASSPGTANEQYF
once,TRBV2,-,TRBJ2-7,TGTGCCAGTTCACTAGTTCGCGGCTCCTACGAGCAGTACTTC,CASSLVRGSYEQYF
once,TRBV7-9,-,TRBJ1-4,TGTGCCAGCAGCTTACCTAGTCCCCGGGAAAAACTGTTTTTT,CASSLPSPREKLFF
-,TRBV27,TRBD2,TRBJ2-1,TGTGCCAGCAGTTCGGCGGGGGCCTACAATGAGCAGTTCTTC,CASSSAGAYNEQFF
once,TRBV6-5,-,TRBJ2-7,TGTGCCAGCAGCCTACAGCCGGGAAACGAGCAGTACTTC,CASSLQPGNEQYF
-,TRBV29-1,TRBD1,TRBJ2-5,TGCAGCGTTGAGACCCCTCTCGACAGGGGGAGAGAGACCCAGTACTTC,CSVETPLDRGRETQYF
few,TRBV7-9,-,TRBJ2-7,TGTGCCAGCAGCTGGCAGGGGCCCTCGGAGGAGCAGTACTTC,CASSWQGPSEEQYF
-,TRBV9,TRBD2,TRBJ2-1,TGTGCCAGCAGCGGAGGGTTGCGGGGGGACAATGAGCAGTTCTTC,CASSGGLRGDNEQFF
-,TRBV7-9,-,TRBJ1-1,TGTGCCAGCAGTATAAAGGGACACCCGGACACTGAAGCTTTCTTT,CASSIKGHPDTEAFF
once,TRBV19,TRBD1,TRBJ1-2,TGTGCCAGCCGGGACAGGGCGGATAACTATGGCTACACCTTC,CASRDRADNYGYTF
-,TRBV7-3,-,TRBJ2-1,TGTGCCAGCAGCTTAACTCAATACAATGAGCAGTTCTTC,CASSLTQYNEQFF
-,TRBV4-2,TRBD2,TRBJ2-5,TGTGCCAGCAGCCCCAAACTAGCGGTGGAGACCCAGTACTTC,CASSPKLAVETQYF
-,TRBV29-1,-,TRBJ2-1,TGCAGCGTTGAAATTGGAGGTGAGCAGTTCTTC,CSVEIGGEQFF
-,TRBV4-3,TRBD2,TRBJ2-2,TGCGCCAGCAGCCCCGAGTCGGGGGGGGCCGCCGGGGAGCTGTTTTTT,CASSPESGGAAGELFF
-,TRBV2,-,TRBJ2-7,TGTGCCAGCAGCGTACCCGACAGGCGAGACTACGAGCAGTACTTC,CASSVPDRRDYEQYF
-,TRBV19,-,TRBJ1-1,TGTGCCAGTAGCTACGGGGGCACTGAAGCTTTCTTT,CASSYGGTEAFF
-,TRBV5-1,TRBD1,TRBJ1-5,TGCGCCAGCAGCCTCCCCGGGACAGGGACTACCACTAATCAGCCCCAGCATTTT,CASSLPGTGTTTNQPQHF
-,TRBV5-6,-,TRBJ1-5,TGTGCCAGCAGCCTCGGGGGTGGCCAGCCCCAGCATTTT,CASSLGGGQPQHF
-,TRBV12-5,-,TRBJ2-1,TGTGCTAGTGGTTTGGGTATGGGAGGCAATGAGCAGTTCTTC,CASGLGMGGNEQFF
few,TRBV25-1,TRBD1,TRBJ1-1,TGTGCCAGCAGGACAGGGGCTCTAACTGAAGCTTTCTTT,CASRTGALTEAFF